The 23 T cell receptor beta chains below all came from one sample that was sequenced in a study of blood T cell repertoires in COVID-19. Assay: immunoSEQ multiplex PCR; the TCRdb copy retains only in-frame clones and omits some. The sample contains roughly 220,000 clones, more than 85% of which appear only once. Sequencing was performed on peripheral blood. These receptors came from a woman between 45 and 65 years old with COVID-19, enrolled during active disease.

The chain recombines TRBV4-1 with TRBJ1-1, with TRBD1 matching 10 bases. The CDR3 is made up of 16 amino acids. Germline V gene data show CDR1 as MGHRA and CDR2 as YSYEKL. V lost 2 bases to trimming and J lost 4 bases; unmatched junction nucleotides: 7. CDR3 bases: TGCGCCAGCAGCCAACCGGGACAGGGGTTAGTCACTGAAGCTTTCTTT. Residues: CASSQPGQGLVTEAFF.

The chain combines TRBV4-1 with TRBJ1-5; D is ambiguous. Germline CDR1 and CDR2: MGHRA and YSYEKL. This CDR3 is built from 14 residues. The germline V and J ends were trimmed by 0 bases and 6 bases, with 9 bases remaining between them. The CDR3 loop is CASSQESQAQPQHF. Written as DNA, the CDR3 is TGCGCCAGCAGCCAAGAAAGTCAGGCTCAGCCCCAGCATTTT.

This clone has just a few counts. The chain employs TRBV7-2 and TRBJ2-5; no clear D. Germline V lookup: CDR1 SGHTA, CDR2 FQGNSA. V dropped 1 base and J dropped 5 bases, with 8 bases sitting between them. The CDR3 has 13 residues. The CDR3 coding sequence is TGTGCCAGCAGCTTAGTAACCCGGGAGACCCAGTACTTC. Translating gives CASSLVTRETQYF.

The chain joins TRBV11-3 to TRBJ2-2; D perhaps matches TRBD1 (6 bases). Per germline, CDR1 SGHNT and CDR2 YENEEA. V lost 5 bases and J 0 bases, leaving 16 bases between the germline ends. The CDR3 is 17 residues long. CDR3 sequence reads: CASSQGQRHSNTGELFF. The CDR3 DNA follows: TGTGCCAGCAGCCAAGGACAGCGGCATTCGAACACCGGGGAGCTGTTTTTT.

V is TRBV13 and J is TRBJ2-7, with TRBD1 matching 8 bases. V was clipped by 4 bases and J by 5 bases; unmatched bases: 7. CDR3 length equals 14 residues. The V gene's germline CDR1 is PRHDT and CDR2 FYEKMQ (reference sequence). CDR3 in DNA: TGTGCCAGCAGCTCCCGCTTGGACAGGGACGAGCAGTACGTC. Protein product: CASSSRLDRDEQYV.

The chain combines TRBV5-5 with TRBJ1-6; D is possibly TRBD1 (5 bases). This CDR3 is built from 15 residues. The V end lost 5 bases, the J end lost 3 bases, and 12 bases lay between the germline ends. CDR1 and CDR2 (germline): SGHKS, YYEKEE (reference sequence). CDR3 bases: TGTGCCAGCAGTCCTCAGGGATTCTATAATTCACCCCTCCACTTT. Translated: CASSPQGFYNSPLHF.

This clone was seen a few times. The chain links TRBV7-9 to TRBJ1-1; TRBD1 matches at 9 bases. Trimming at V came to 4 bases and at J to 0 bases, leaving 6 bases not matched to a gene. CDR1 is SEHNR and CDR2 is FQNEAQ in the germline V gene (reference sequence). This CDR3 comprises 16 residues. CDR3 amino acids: CASSSPGQGLNTEAFF. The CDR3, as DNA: TGTGCCAGCAGCTCCCCGGGACAGGGTTTGAACACTGAAGCTTTCTTT.

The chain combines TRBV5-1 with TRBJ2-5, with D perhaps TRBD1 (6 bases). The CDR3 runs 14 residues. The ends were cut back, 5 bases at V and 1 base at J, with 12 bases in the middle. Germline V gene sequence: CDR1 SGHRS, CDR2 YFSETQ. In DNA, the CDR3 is TGCGCCAGCAGACCTGGACAGACCCAAGAGACCCAGTACTTC. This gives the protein CASRPGQTQETQYF.

The CDR3 spells CAWSVRINRVTEAFF. The CDR3 DNA reads TGTGCCTGGAGTGTAAGAATTAACAGGGTCACTGAAGCTTTCTTT. The chain recombines TRBV30 with TRBJ1-1; weak D call: TRBD1 (6 bases). Between the trimmed V and J ends, which lost 0 bases and 4 bases, there was a span of 15 bases. The CDR3 loop spans 15 amino acids. The germline gives CDR1 GTSNPN, CDR2 SVGIG (reference sequence).

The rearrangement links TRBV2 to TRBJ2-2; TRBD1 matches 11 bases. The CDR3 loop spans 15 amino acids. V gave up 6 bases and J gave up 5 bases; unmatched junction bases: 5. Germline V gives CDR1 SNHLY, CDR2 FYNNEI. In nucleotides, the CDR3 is TGTGCCAGCAGCGGACAGGGGGCGTTTACCGGGGAGCTGTTTTTT. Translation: CASSGQGAFTGELFF. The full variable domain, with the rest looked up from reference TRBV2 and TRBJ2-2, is EPEVTQTPSHQVTQMGQEVILRCVPISNHLYFYWYRQILGQKVEFLVSFYNNEISEKSEIFDDQFSVERPDGSNFTLKIRSTKLEDSAMYFCASSGQGAFTGELFFGEGSRLTVL.

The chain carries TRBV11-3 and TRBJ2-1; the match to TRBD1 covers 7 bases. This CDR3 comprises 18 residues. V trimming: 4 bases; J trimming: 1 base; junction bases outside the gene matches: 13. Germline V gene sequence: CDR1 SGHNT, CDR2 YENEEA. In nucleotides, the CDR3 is TGTGCCAGCAGCTCCCCTCCGGGACAGAGTTTTTCCTACAATGAGCAGTTCTTC. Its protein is CASSSPPGQSFSYNEQFF.

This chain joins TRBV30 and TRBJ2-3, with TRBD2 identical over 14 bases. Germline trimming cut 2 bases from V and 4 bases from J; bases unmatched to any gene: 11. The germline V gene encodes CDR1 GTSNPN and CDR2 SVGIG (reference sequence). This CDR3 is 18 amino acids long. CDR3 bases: TGTGCCTGGAGTCAACTCCGACTAGCGGGGGGGCGGGCAGATACGCAGTATTTT. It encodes CAWSQLRLAGGRADTQYF.

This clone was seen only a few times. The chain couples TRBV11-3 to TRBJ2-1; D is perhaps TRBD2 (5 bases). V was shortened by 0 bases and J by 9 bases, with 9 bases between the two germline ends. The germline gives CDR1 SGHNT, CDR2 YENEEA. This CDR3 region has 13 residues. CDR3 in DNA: TGTGCCAGCAGCTTAGATCCCCGGGGTGAGCAGTTCTTC. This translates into CASSLDPRGEQFF.

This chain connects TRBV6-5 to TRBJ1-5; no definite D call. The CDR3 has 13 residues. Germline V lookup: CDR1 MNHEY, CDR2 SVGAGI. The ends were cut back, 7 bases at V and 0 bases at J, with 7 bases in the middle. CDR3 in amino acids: CASTSHSNQPQHF. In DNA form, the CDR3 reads TGTGCCAGCACCAGTCATAGCAATCAGCCCCAGCATTTT.

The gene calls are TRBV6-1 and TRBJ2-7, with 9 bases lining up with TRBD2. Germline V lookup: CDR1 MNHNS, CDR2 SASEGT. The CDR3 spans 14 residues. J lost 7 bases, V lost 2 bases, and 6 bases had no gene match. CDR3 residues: CASSEKSGGWEQYV. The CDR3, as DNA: TGTGCCAGCAGTGAAAAGAGCGGGGGGTGGGAGCAGTACGTC.

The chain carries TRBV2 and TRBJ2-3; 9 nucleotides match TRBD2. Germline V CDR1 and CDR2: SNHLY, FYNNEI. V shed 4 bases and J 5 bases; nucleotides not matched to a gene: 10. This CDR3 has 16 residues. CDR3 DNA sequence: TGTGCCAGCAGTGGACTCGGGCGGGGGGGCCTAGATACGCAGTATTTT. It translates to CASSGLGRGGLDTQYF. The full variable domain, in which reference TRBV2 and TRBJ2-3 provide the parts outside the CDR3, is EPEVTQTPSHQVTQMGQEVILRCVPISNHLYFYWYRQILGQKVEFLVSFYNNEISEKSEIFDDQFSVERPDGSNFTLKIRSTKLEDSAMYFCASSGLGRGGLDTQYFGPGTRLTVL.

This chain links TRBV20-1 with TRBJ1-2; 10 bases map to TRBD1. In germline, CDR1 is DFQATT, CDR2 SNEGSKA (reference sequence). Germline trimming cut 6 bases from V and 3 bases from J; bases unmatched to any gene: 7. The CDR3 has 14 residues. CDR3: CSASKGQGDYGYTF. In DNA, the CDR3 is TGCAGTGCGAGTAAAGGACAGGGGGACTATGGCTACACCTTC.

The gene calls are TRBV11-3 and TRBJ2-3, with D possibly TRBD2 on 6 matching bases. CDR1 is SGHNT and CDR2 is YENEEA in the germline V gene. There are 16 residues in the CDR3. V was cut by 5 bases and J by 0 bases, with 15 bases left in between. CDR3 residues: CASSAGTSPSTDTQYF. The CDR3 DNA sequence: TGTGCCAGCAGCGCGGGGACTTCCCCTAGCACAGATACGCAGTATTTT.

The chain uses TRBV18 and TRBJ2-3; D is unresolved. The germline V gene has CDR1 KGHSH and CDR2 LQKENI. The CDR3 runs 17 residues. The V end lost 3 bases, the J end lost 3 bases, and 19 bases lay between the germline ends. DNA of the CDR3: TGTGCCAGCTCACCGGTGGCCGGTGGTCCGGGTACAGATACGCAGTATTTT. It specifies CASSPVAGGPGTDTQYF. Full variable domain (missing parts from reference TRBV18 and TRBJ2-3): NAGVMQNPRHLVRRRGQEARLRCSPMKGHSHVYWYRQLPEEGLKFMVYLQKENIIDESGMPKERFSAEFPKEGPSILRIQQVVRGDSAAYFCASSPVAGGPGTDTQYFGPGTRLTVL.

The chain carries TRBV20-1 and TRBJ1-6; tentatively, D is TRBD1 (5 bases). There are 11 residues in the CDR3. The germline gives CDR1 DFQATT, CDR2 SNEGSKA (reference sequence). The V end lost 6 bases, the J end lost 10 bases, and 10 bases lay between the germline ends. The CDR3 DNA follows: TGCAGTGCCGGGGGAGACTCACCCCTCCACTTT. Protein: CSAGGDSPLHF.

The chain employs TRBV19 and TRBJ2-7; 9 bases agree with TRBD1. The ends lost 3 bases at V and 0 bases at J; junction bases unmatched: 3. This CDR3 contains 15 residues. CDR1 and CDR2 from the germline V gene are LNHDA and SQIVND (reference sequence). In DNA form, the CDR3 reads TGTGCCAGTAGTATGGGGACAGGGAGCTCCTACGAGCAGTACGTC. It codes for CASSMGTGSSYEQYV.

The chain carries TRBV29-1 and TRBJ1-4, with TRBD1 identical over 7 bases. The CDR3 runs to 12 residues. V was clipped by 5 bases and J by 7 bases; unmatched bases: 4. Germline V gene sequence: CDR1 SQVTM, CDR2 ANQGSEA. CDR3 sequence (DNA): TGCAGCGTTATCACAGGGGCTGAAAAACTGTTTTTT. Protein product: CSVITGAEKLFF.

For the CDR3, the DNA is TGTGCCAGCAGGGCAATGGTTACACAGAACACTGAAGCTTTCTTT. Encoded protein: CASRAMVTQNTEAFF. The V call is TRBV28, the J call TRBJ1-1; no firm D call. Germline V gene data show CDR1 as MDHEN and CDR2 as SYDVKM. Trimming removed 6 bases at V and 1 base at J, with 15 bases between. This CDR3 spans 15 amino acids.